This T cell receptor beta chain comes out of a study of T cell responses to AZD1222 COVID-19 vaccine. Germline V gene data show CDR1 as GTSNPN and CDR2 as SVGIG (reference sequence). CDR3 length equals 13 residues. Trimming shortened V by 2 bases and J by 0 bases, and 6 bases separated the two germline ends. Study results and caveats: Recipients of two AZD1222 doses showed rising Spike-specific TCR breadth and depth.

A note on this clone: What it recognizes is unknown.

Sequencing was performed with immunoSEQ multiplex PCR; in TCRdb, only in-frame clones are kept and a portion is missing. The table has approximately 84,000 clones, 89% seen once. The chain links TRBV30 to TRBJ2-3; D may be TRBD2 (6 bases). This TCR came from an adult in good health. Here the sequenced sample was peripheral blood, taken on day 0 of AZD1222 vaccination. The CDR3 sequence: CAWSLASTDTQYF. CDR3 coding DNA: TGTGCCTGGAGTCTAGCGAGCACAGATACGCAGTATTTT.